These T cell receptor beta chains were read from a single sample in a study of T cell responses to AZD1222 COVID-19 vaccine. Assay used: immunoSEQ multiplex PCR; TCRdb lists only in-frame clones, some missing. The table includes 85,000 to 100,000 clones, approximately 94% detected once. The specimen comprised peripheral blood, sampled on day 0 of AZD1222 vaccination. The receptors stem from an adult in good health. CDR3s include the opening cysteine and the closing phenylalanine or tryptophan. D genes are given only for firm matches. Only some rows state a clone size, as once, few, many or a class for expanded clones.

j_gene | v_gene | abundance | d_gene | CDR3nt | CDR3aa
TRBJ2-7 | TRBV28 | . | TRBD2 | TGTGCCAGCAGCCCAAGCGGGAGCACCTACGAGCAGTACTTC | CASSPSGSTYEQYF
TRBJ1-2 | TRBV29-1 | . | . | TGCAGCGTTGAGGTAGGACCTGGCTACACCTTC | CSVEVGPGYTF
TRBJ1-1 | TRBV19 | . | . | TGTGCCAGTAGTATTGTGGTGAGGAACACTGAAGCTTTCTTT | CASSIVVRNTEAFF
TRBJ2-7 | TRBV27 | . | . | TGTGCCAGCAGTTCTGAAACAGGGTCCTACGAGCAGTACTTC | CASSSETGSYEQYF
TRBJ2-7 | TRBV24-1 | . | TRBD1 | TGTGCCACCAGTGATCCTGGGACAGAACCCTACGAGCAGTACTTC | CATSDPGTEPYEQYF
TRBJ2-7 | TRBV5-5 | . | TRBD1 | TGTGCCAGCAGCAACCGCCAGGGACAGGGGGCCAACGAGCAGTACTTC | CASSNRQGQGANEQYF
TRBJ2-3 | TRBV29-1 | . | . | TGCAGCGTTGAAGATATCAGCGGAGTCACAGATACGCAGTATTTT | CSVEDISGVTDTQYF
TRBJ2-2 | TRBV7-8 | . | TRBD2 | TGTGCCAGCAGCTTAGCGGCCGGGACTAGCGGGGGCCTTTACACCGGGGAGCTGTTTTTT | CASSLAAGTSGGLYTGELFF
TRBJ2-1 | TRBV11-2 | . | . | TGTGCCAGCAGCTTAGGGTTAGCGCCGTACAATGAGCAGTTCTTC | CASSLGLAPYNEQFF
TRBJ2-1 | TRBV5-4 | . | TRBD2 | TGTGCCAGCAGGAGGGGACTAGCGGGAGCCTCCTACAATGAGCAGTTCTTC | CASRRGLAGASYNEQFF
TRBJ2-7 | TRBV11-1 | . | . | TGTGCCAGCACCCCGGCCGGACGGGAAGCCTACGAGCAGTACTTC | CASTPAGREAYEQYF
TRBJ1-4 | TRBV7-6 | . | . | TGTGCCAGCAGCTTGAACAGGGTGGGGGAACAAAAACTGTTTTTT | CASSLNRVGEQKLFF
TRBJ2-7 | TRBV5-6 | . | TRBD2 | TGTGCCAGCAGCCCCGGACTAGCGGGGGTATCCTACGAGCAGTACTTC | CASSPGLAGVSYEQYF
TRBJ1-5 | TRBV7-2 | . | . | TGTGCCAGCAGCCCAGGACAGCTTTATAGCAATCAGCCCCAGCATTTT | CASSPGQLYSNQPQHF
TRBJ2-3 | TRBV9 | . | . | TGTGCCAGCAGCGTAGCGGGAAGGGGAAGCACAGATACGCAGTATTTT | CASSVAGRGSTDTQYF
TRBJ2-7 | TRBV27 | . | . | TGTGCCAGCAGGTTAACAGGGATGGTCTCCGAGCAGTACTTC | CASRLTGMVSEQYF
TRBJ1-4 | TRBV15 | few | TRBD1 | TGTGCCACCAGCATATCAGGGGGAGGAGGTGAAAAACTGTTTTTT | CATSISGGGGEKLFF
TRBJ1-5 | TRBV6-5 | . | . | TGTGCCAGCAGTTCCGCGGATAGCAATCAGCCCCAGCATTTT | CASSSADSNQPQHF
TRBJ1-6 | TRBV10-3 | . | . | TGTGCCATCAGTGCGTCCGGGACGGAGAATTCACCCCTCCACTTT | CAISASGTENSPLHF
TRBJ2-7 | TRBV7-9 | . | . | TGTGCCAGCAGCCCGGGGTTTATTCGACAGAGGTCCTACGAGCAGTACTTC | CASSPGFIRQRSYEQYF
TRBJ1-4 | TRBV5-5 | . | TRBD1 | TGTGCCAGCAGCTTAGCAGCCAGGGGGGCTGGTGAAAAACTGTTTTTT | CASSLAARGAGEKLFF
TRBJ1-5 | TRBV19 | once | TRBD1 | TGTGCCAGTAGTATATGGGACAGGGGAGATCAGCCCCAGCATTTT | CASSIWDRGDQPQHF
TRBJ1-1 | TRBV27 | . | TRBD1 | TGTGCCAGCAGTTCCCAGACAGGGGGCACTGAAGCTTTCTTT | CASSSQTGGTEAFF
TRBJ2-3 | TRBV7-9 | . | . | TGTGCCAGCAGCCCCCATGGCGATACGCAGTATTTT | CASSPHGDTQYF
TRBJ2-1 | TRBV5-5 | once | . | TGTGCCAGCAGCTTGGCCGGGTATGATTGGTCCTACAATGAGCAGTTCTTC | CASSLAGYDWSYNEQFF
TRBJ1-1 | TRBV6-5 | . | . | TGTGCCAGCAGCGCCTCCGGAGGGGAGGGCACTGAAGCTTTCTTT | CASSASGGEGTEAFF
TRBJ2-1 | TRBV7-2 | . | TRBD2 | TGTGCCAGCAGCCGTTCGGGGGGCTCCTACAATGAGCAGTTCTTC | CASSRSGGSYNEQFF
TRBJ2-5 | TRBV6-5 | . | . | TGTGCCACAACCAGGGGGGGGATCGGGACCCAGTACTTC | CATTRGGIGTQYF